This entry lists 7 T cell receptor beta chains sequenced from one sample in a study of blood T cell repertoires in COVID-19. TCRdb's table, derived via immunoSEQ multiplex PCR, lists solely in-frame clones and lacks some. The repertoire includes under 90,000 clones, around nine tenths of them detected once, and around 3.6% sits in the top ten. Sequenced: peripheral blood. The receptors were sampled from a woman in her fifties or sixties with COVID-19, enrolled during active disease.

The genes are TRBV30 and TRBJ2-6, with D hard to call. With 6 bases removed from V and 3 bases from J, the gap between germline ends came to 12 bases. Germline CDR1 GTSNPN, CDR2 SVGIG (reference sequence). The CDR3 is made up of 14 amino acids. CDR3 residues: CACPRLDGANVLTF. The CDR3 nucleotides are TGTGCCTGCCCCCGACTGGATGGGGCCAACGTCCTGACTTTC.

CDR3 nucleotides: TGTGCCAGCAGCGCCCTAGCGGGAGGGGGGGATACGCAGTATTTT. It translates to CASSALAGGGDTQYF. This chain uses TRBV9 with TRBJ2-3, with TRBD2 matching 12 bases. The V gene end was trimmed by 3 bases and the J gene end by 6 bases; junction bases not matched to a gene: 5. The CDR3 loop spans 15 amino acids. The germline V gene encodes CDR1 SGDLS and CDR2 YYNGEE.

The chain couples TRBV9 to TRBJ2-7; the match to TRBD1 covers 7 bases. Trimming at V came to 4 bases and at J to 5 bases, leaving 6 bases not matched to a gene. The CDR3 is 13 amino acids. Germline assignment: CDR1 SGDLS and CDR2 YYNGEE. The CDR3 region has the DNA TGTGCCAGCAGCCCCCGACAGGGCCACGAGCAGTACTTC. Protein: CASSPRQGHEQYF.

The rearrangement joins TRBV10-3 to TRBJ2-7; no clear D gene. This CDR3 comprises 12 residues. Germline assignment: CDR1 ENHRY and CDR2 SYGVKD. Trimming removed 5 bases at V and 2 bases at J, with 7 bases between. CDR3 sequence reads: CAISSVPYEQYF. The DNA for the CDR3 is TGTGCCATCAGTAGCGTACCCTACGAGCAGTACTTC.

The chain joins TRBV7-2 to TRBJ2-5; 7 bases align to TRBD2. V was pared by 8 bases and J by 8 bases, with 11 bases of the junction left unmatched. This CDR3 has 13 residues. Germline CDR1 is SGHTA and CDR2 is FQGNSA. In DNA, the CDR3 is TGTGCCAGCTCGAGCGGGGCCTCGGGAACCCAGTACTTC. It specifies CASSSGASGTQYF.

The J gene is TRBJ2-1, the V gene TRBV4-1, with 10 bases aligning to TRBD2. The CDR3 consists of 17 residues. In germline, CDR1 is MGHRA, CDR2 YSYEKL. V gave up 1 base and J gave up 6 bases; unmatched junction bases: 9. CDR3 sequence: CASSQAKGTSDFNEQFF. The CDR3 DNA follows: TGCGCCAGCAGCCAAGCAAAGGGGACTAGCGACTTCAATGAGCAGTTCTTC.

V is TRBV9 and J is TRBJ2-7, with D hard to call. Germline V gene sequence: CDR1 SGDLS, CDR2 YYNGEE. Trimming pared 0 bases from V and 2 bases from J, leaving 9 bases between. This CDR3 spans 14 amino acids. The CDR3 bases are TGTGCCAGCAGCGTAGGGGCTACCCCCTACGAGCAGTACTTC. This translates into CASSVGATPYEQYF.